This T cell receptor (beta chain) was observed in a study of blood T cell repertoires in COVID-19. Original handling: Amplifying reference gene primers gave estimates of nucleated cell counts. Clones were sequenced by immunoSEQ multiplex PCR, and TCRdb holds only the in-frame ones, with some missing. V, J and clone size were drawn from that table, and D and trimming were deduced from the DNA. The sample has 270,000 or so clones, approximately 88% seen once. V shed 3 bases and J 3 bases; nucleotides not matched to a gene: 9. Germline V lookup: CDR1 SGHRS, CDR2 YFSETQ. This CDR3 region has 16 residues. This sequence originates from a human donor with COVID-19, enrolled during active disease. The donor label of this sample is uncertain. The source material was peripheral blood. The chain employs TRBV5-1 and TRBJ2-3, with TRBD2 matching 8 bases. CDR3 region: CASSSTGGPGTDTQYF. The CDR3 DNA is TGCGCCAGCAGCTCAACGGGAGGGCCCGGGACAGATACGCAGTATTTT.